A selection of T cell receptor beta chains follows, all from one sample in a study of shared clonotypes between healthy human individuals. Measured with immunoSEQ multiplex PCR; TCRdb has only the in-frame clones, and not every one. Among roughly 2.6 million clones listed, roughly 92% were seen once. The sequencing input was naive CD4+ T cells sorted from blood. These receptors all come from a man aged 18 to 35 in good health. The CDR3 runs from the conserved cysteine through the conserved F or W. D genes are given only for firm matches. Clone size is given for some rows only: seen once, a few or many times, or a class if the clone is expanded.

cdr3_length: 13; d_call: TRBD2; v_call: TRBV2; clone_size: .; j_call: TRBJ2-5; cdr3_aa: CAISTSGGETQYF; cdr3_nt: TGTGCCATCTCGACTAGCGGGGGGGAGACCCAGTACTTC
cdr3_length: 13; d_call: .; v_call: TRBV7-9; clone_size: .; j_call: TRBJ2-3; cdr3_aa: CASSWGNGDTQYF; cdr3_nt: TGTGCCAGCAGCTGGGGCAACGGAGATACGCAGTATTTT
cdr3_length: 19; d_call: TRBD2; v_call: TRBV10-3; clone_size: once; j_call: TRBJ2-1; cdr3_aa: CAISEMVLAGVSSYNEQFF; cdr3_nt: TGTGCCATCAGTGAGATGGTCCTAGCGGGGGTGAGCTCCTACAATGAGCAGTTCTTC
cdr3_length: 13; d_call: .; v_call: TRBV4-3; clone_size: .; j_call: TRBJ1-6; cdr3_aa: CASSQEPNSPLHF; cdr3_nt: TGCGCCAGCAGCCAAGAACCCAATTCACCCCTCCACTTT
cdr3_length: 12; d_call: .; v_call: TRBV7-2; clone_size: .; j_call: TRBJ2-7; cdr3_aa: CASSFDSYEQYF; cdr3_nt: TGTGCCAGCAGTTTTGACTCCTACGAGCAGTACTTC
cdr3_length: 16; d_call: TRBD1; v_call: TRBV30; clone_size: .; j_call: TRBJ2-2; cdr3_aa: CAWSLGQGAFTGELFF; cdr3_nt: TGTGCCTGGAGCTTGGGACAGGGGGCTTTCACCGGGGAGCTGTTTTTT
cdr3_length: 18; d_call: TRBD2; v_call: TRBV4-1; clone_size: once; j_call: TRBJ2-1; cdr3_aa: CASSQGMRRERIYNEQFF; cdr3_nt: TGCGCCAGCAGCCAAGGGATGAGGCGGGAGAGGATCTACAATGAGCAGTTCTTC
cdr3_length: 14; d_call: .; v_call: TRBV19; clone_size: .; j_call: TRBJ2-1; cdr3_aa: CASSIGGGTNEQFF; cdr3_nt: TGTGCCAGTAGTATAGGTGGAGGGACGAATGAGCAGTTCTTC
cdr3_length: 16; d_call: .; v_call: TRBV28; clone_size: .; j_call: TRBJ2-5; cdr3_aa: CASSLSPGPSQETQYF; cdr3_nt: TGTGCCAGCAGTTTATCGCCGGGACCCTCCCAAGAGACCCAGTACTTC
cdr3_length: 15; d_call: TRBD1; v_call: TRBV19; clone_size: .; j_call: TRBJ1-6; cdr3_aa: CASSGGQFLNSPLHF; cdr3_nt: TGTGCCAGTAGTGGGGGACAGTTTCTTAATTCACCCCTCCACTTT
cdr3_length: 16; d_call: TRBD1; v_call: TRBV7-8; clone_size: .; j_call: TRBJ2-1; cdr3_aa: CASSLGTGGTRNEQFF; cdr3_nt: TGTGCCAGCAGCTTAGGGACAGGGGGGACTCGGAATGAGCAGTTCTTC
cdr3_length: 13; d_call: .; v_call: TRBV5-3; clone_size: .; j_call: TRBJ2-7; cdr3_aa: CARSVGRRVEQYF; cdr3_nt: TGTGCCAGAAGCGTGGGCCGGAGGGTCGAGCAGTACTTC
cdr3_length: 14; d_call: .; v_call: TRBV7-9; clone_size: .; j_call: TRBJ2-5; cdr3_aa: CASSPRRERETQYF; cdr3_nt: TGTGCCAGCAGCCCCCGTAGGGAGCGGGAGACCCAGTACTTC
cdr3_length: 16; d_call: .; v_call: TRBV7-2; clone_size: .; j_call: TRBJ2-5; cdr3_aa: CASTPRPGVGGETQYF; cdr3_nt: TGTGCCAGCACCCCGAGGCCCGGAGTTGGGGGTGAGACCCAGTACTTC
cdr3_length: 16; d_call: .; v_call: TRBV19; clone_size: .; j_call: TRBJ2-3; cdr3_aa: CASSMVSGHTADTQYF; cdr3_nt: TGTGCCAGTAGTATGGTATCAGGCCATACGGCAGATACGCAGTATTTT
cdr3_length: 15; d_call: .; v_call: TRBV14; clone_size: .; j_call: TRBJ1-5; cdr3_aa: CASSQGGSSNQPQHF; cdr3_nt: TGTGCCAGCAGCCAGGGAGGGTCAAGCAATCAGCCCCAGCATTTT
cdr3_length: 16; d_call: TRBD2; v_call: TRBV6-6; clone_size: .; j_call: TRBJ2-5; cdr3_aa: CASSPRSGRAGETQYF; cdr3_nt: TGTGCCAGCAGTCCCAGAAGCGGGAGGGCCGGAGAGACCCAGTACTTC
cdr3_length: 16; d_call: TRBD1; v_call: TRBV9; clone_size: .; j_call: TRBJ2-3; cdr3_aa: CASSVAGQGAADTQYF; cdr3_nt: TGTGCCAGCAGCGTAGCGGGACAGGGGGCCGCAGATACGCAGTATTTT
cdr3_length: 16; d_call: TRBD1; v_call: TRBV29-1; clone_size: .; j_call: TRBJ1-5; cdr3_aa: CSVEDRVGGEGQPQHF; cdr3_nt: TGCAGCGTTGAAGATCGGGTAGGGGGCGAGGGTCAGCCCCAGCATTTT
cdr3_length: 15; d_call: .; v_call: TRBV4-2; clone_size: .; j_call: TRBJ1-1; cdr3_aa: CASSQEEEEGPEAFF; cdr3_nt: TGTGCCAGCAGCCAAGAGGAAGAAGAGGGCCCTGAAGCTTTCTTT
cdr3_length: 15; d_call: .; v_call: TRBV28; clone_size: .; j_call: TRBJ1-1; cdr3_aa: CASSPGTGPGTEAFF; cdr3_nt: TGTGCCAGCAGTCCTGGTACGGGTCCGGGGACTGAAGCTTTCTTT